This T cell receptor beta chain was documented in a study of human T cells and chemical hapten exposure. Study overall: Skin on the upper inner arm, approximately 2 cm by approximately 2 cm in size, was sensitized with 2% DPC.

The V and J ends lost 0 bases and 3 bases, in that order; junction bases with no gene match: 2. Germline assignment: CDR1 GTSNPN and CDR2 SVGIG (reference sequence). The CDR3 has 14 residues. Indicated time point: patch test 3, about 24 weeks after DPC sensitization. As to treatment: therapeutic diphenylcyclopropenone sensitization with weekly scalp DPC. TCRdb fed the RACE reads into MiXCR, producing one record per CDR3 protein. Of 82,000 or so distinct CDR3 sequences listed, 10% to 15% are singletons. This clonotype was counted between two and nine times. The chain combines TRBV30 with TRBJ2-4; 7 nucleotides match TRBD1. The material sequenced was whole blood, taken in connection with sensitization to the hapten diphenylcyclopropenone (DPC). The origin of this receptor is a woman aged 45-65 years with alopecia areata. Some clones in this sample may be carry-over from other donors' samples. CDR3 coding DNA: TGTGCCTGGAGTGTACCAGGGGGCAAAAACATTCAGTACTTC. It translates to CAWSVPGGKNIQYF.